Given below is one TCR beta chain in context. The antigen is undetermined. The source of the sample is a study of T cell responses to AZD1222 COVID-19 vaccine. General study points: Among those given AZD1222, only five or six were seropositive at baseline.

Repertoires were generated with immunoSEQ multiplex PCR, while TCRdb's copy carries only in-frame clones and drops some. The table lists approximately 100,000 clones, approximately 93% of them singletons, with roughly 4.5% in the top ten. The germline V gene has CDR1 LGHNA and CDR2 YSLEER. The CDR3 has 18 amino acids. V dropped 0 bases and J dropped 8; count of bases not matched to a gene: 12. The specimen comprised peripheral blood, sampled on day 0 of AZD1222 vaccination. J is TRBJ2-4 and V is TRBV4-3; 11 nucleotides match TRBD1. The sequence derives from an adult in good health. This CDR3 is CASSQDFLGTGGIYIQYF. CDR3 nucleotides: TGCGCCAGCAGCCAAGATTTTTTAGGGACAGGGGGTATTTACATTCAGTACTTC.